The clone carrying this T cell receptor beta chain showed up just a few times. The sample comes from a study of identical twins' blood T cells. Trimming removed 7 bases from V and 4 bases from J, with 16 bases in between. CDR1 is MNHNS, CDR2 SASEGT, per germline. The CDR3 length is 14 residues. MiXCR was run by TCRdb on the 5' RACE reads, yielding one entry per CDR3 protein. The sample consists of 350,000 to 400,000 distinct CDR3 sequences, about 28% of them appearing once. The sequencing input was PBMCs. The chain couples TRBV6-1 to TRBJ1-2, with unresolved D. This receptor was obtained from a woman between 18 and 50 years old in good health. The DNA for the CDR3 is TGTGCCAGCATAGACCCCCCGGGCACCTATGGCTACACCTTC. Its protein is CASIDPPGTYGYTF.